This T cell receptor beta chain originates from a study of blood T cell repertoires in COVID-19. Study as a whole: Collection of acute and convalescent COVID-19 samples took place in the United States, Italy and Spain. PBMCs, B-cell-depleted T cells, or T cells were the source of the cDNA or gDNA that made up the material.

Per the germline V gene, CDR1 is LGHDT and CDR2 is YNNKEL (reference sequence). The CDR3 has 13 residues. V was clipped by 3 bases and J by 6 bases, with 11 bases between them. In the study's own analysis: Researchers report that nucleated cell counts were estimated from reference gene primer amplification. Method: immunoSEQ multiplex PCR; TCRdb's copy keeps in-frame clones and lacks some. That table supplies the V and J calls and clone size; D and trimming were determined from the DNA. This sample has more than 70,000 clones, with roughly 85% found just once. The sequence came from a woman in her 70s with acute or convalescent COVID-19. V gene TRBV3-1 (or the pseudogene TRBV3-2) combines with J gene TRBJ1-1; D not resolved. Sequencing was carried out using peripheral blood. CDR3 protein: CASSHGDLAEAFF. The CDR3 region has the DNA TGTGCCAGCAGCCACGGGGATTTAGCTGAAGCTTTCTTT.